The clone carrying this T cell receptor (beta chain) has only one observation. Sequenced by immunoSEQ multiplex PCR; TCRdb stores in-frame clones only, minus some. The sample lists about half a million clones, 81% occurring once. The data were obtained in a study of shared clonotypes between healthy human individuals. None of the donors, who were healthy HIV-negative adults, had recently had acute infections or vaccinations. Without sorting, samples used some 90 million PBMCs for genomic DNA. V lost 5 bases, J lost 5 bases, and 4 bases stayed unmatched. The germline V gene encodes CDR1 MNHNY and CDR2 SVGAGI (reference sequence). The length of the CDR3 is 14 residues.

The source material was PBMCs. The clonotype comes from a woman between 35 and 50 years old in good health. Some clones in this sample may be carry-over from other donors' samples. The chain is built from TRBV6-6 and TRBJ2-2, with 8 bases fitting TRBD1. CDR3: CASSRTGRTGELFF. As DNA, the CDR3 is TGTGCCAGCAGTCGGACAGGGAGGACCGGGGAGCTGTTTTTT.